This TCR beta chain was identified in a study of memory B cells and T cells in multiple sclerosis. Broader study findings: Compartments had unequal clone-set sizes, affecting shared clonotype counts.

Stimulus-free culture yielded autoproliferating CFSE-dim and non-proliferating CFSE-high T cells, each sequenced separately. Cultures began with approximately 52 million CFSE-labeled PBMCs, unstimulated for under 8 days, with replicate wells pooled. The table came from immunoSEQ multiplex PCR; TCRdb's copy has only in-frame clones and leaves some out. Here the sample spans roughly 12,000 clones, approximately 84% being singletons. The ends were cut back, 0 bases at V and 0 bases at J, with 11 bases in the middle. Germline CDR1 LGHNA, CDR2 YNFKEQ. The length of the CDR3 is 16 residues. Concerning this clone: Its target is unknown.

V usage is TRBV4-2 and J usage is TRBJ1-2; D ambiguous. Sequencing used PBMCs from blood kept in culture. The sequence was obtained from a human donor with multiple sclerosis. Written as DNA, the CDR3 is TGTGCCAGCAGCCAAGATGGCAGTTTAGCTAACTATGGCTACACCTTC. Translated, it gives CASSQDGSLANYGYTF.